This TCR beta chain comes out of a study of yellow fever vaccine responses in identical twins. Study-wide results and limits: It has been reported that, in twins, the vaccine T cell response seemed partly convergent and partly personalized.

Regarding this clonotype: No antigen is known for it.

There are 17 residues in the CDR3. J lost 5 bases, V lost 5 bases, and 6 bases had no gene match. Germline lookup yields CDR1 SGHAT and CDR2 FQDESV (reference sequence). TCRdb redid the calling of the RT-PCR reads with MiXCR, one entry per CDR3 protein. The sample gives 7,000 or so distinct CDR3 sequences, about 86% of which show up once; 1.2% is in the top ten. The sequencing used T cells from blood (PBMCs), unsorted or a sorted subset (not recorded which), collected before or after yellow fever vaccination (not recorded which). This TCR was sampled from a woman younger than 35 who received the yellow fever vaccine. The rearrangement joins TRBV11-1 to TRBJ2-1, with 16 bases matching TRBD2. CDR3 loop: CASSPGLAGGQDNEQFF. The DNA of the CDR3 is TGTGCCAGCAGCCCGGGACTAGCGGGGGGGCAAGACAATGAGCAGTTCTTC.